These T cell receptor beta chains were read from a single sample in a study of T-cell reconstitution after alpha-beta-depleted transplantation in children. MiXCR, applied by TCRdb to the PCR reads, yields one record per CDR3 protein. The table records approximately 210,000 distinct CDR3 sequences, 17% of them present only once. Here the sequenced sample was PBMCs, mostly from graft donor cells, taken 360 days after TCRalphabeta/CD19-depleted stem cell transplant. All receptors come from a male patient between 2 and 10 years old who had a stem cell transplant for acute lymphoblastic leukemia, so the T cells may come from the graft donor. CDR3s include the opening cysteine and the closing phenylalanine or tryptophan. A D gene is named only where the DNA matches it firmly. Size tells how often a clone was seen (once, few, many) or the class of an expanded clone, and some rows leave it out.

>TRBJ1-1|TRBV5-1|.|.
CASSSQGIQMNTEAFF
TGCGCCAGCAGCTCCCAGGGAATCCAGATGAACACTGAAGCTTTCTTT
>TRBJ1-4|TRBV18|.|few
CASSPRAGGLEKLFF
TGTGCCAGCTCACCACGAGCCGGGGGCCTCGAAAAACTGTTTTTT
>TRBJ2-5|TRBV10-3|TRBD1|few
CATQDREETQYF
TGTGCCACCCAAGACAGGGAAGAGACCCAGTACTTC
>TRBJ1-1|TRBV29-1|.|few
CSVAGGFGDFF
TGCAGCGTTGCTGGGGGGTTCGGTGATTTCTTT
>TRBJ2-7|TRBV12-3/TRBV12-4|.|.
CASRGTGLGDEQYF
TGTGCCAGCAGGGGGACGGGCCTGGGGGACGAGCAGTACTTC
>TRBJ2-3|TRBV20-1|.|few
CSARDGAGATLADTQYF
TGCAGTGCTAGAGACGGAGCAGGGGCAACCCTAGCAGATACGCAGTATTTT
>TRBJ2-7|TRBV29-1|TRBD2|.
CSAGGAYEQYF
TGCAGCGCCGGGGGGGCCTACGAGCAGTACTTC
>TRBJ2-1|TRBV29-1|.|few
CSVVGQSNEQFF
TGCAGCGTCGTGGGTCAGAGCAATGAGCAGTTCTTC
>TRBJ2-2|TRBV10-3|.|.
CAITDFGGLNTGELFF
TGTGCCATCACCGACTTCGGAGGGTTGAACACCGGGGAGCTGTTTTTT
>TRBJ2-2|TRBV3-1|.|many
CASSQVLVNTGELFF
TGTGCCAGCAGCCAAGTCCTGGTGAACACCGGGGAGCTGTTTTTT
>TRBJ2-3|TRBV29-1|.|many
CSVDFLEGGRWATDTQYF
TGCAGCGTTGACTTCCTTGAGGGGGGGCGGTGGGCAACAGATACGCAGTATTTT
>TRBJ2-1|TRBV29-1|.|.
CSAPFGGGPDEQFF
TGCAGCGCCCCGTTTGGGGGGGGCCCAGATGAGCAGTTCTTC
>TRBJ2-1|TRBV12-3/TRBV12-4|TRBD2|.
CASSLAGGLRNEQFF
TGTGCCAGCAGTCTAGCGGGAGGGCTTCGAAATGAGCAGTTCTTC
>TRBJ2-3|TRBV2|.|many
CASSDVRTAEYF
TGTGCCAGCAGTGATGTACGTACGGCGGAGTATTTT
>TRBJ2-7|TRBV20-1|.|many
CSAVSSFQQYF
TGCAGTGCCGTAAGTTCCTTCCAGCAGTACTTC
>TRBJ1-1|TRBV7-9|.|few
CASSRRGASEAFF
TGTGCCAGCAGCCGTCGGGGGGCCTCTGAAGCTTTCTTT
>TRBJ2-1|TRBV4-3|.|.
CASSQDLTGVREHEQFF
TGCGCCAGCAGCCAAGATCTAACCGGGGTCAGGGAACATGAGCAGTTCTTC